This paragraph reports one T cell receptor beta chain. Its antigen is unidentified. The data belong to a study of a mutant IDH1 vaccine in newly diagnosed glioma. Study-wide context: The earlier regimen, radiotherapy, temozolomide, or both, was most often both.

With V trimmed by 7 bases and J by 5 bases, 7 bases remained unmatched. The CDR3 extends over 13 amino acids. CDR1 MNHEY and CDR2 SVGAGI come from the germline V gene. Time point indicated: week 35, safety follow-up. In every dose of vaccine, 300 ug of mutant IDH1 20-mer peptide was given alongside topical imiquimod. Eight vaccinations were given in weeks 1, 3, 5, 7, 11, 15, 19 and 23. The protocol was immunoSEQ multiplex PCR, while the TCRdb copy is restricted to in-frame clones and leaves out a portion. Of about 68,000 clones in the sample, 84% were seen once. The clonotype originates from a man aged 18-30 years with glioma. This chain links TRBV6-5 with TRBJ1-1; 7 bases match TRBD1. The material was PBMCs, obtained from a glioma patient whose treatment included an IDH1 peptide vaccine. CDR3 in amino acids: CASTLQGTTEAFF. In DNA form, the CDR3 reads TGTGCCAGCACCCTACAGGGGACGACTGAAGCTTTCTTT.